Below, 5 T cell receptor beta chains from the same sample are listed, as sequenced in a study of blood T cell repertoires in COVID-19. Libraries were prepared by immunoSEQ multiplex PCR; TCRdb keeps only in-frame clonotypes and omits some of them. The table has around 130,000 clones, about four fifths seen once. The sequenced material came from peripheral blood. Source of these receptors: a man between 60 and 75 years old with active or convalescent COVID-19.

V is TRBV14 and J is TRBJ2-2; 8 bases are a match to TRBD1. This CDR3 is built from 15 residues. CDR1 SGHDN and CDR2 FVKESK come from the germline V gene. Losses at the gene ends were 2 bases for V and 9 bases for J; bases not matched to a gene: 8. The DNA of the CDR3 is TGTGCCAGCAGCCAAAGACAGGGGCCGAGGAGGGAGCTGTTTTTT. Its translation: CASSQRQGPRRELFF.

This clone appeared once. This chain links TRBV16 with TRBJ1-5; TRBD1 is a possible D gene (5 bases). V gave up 4 bases and J gave up 2 bases, with 12 bases separating them. From germline, CDR1 is KGHSY and CDR2 FQNENV. The CDR3 has 15 residues. CDR3 residues: CASSRGAFGNQPQHF. In DNA, the CDR3 is TGTGCCAGCAGCCGCGGGGCATTTGGCAATCAGCCCCAGCATTTT.

This chain uses TRBV29-1 with TRBJ2-2; possibly TRBD1 for D (5 bases). The CDR3 has 14 amino acids. Germline loops: CDR1 SQVTM, CDR2 ANQGSEA. V was trimmed by 7 bases and J by 6 bases, leaving 18 bases between them. The CDR3 region has the DNA TGCAGCGCTTCAGGGTCTCCGAGTCCCGGGGAGCTGTTTTTT. Translated: CSASGSPSPGELFF.

The rearrangement links TRBV5-1 to TRBJ1-1; weak D call: TRBD1 (6 bases). Trimming removed 4 bases from V and 3 bases from J, with 16 bases in between. The V gene's germline CDR1 is SGHRS and CDR2 YFSETQ. CDR3 length: 15 residues. The CDR3 loop reads CASSPGGGTDTEAFF. In DNA, the CDR3 is TGCGCCAGCAGCCCGGGCGGGGGCACGGACACTGAAGCTTTCTTT.

This clone showed up just a few times. J is TRBJ1-5 and V is TRBV16; D uncertain. This CDR3 is built from 15 residues. Trimming shortened V by 0 bases and J by 2 bases, and 8 bases separated the two germline ends. Looked up from germline, CDR1 is KGHSY and CDR2 is FQNENV. DNA of the CDR3: TGTGCCAGCAGCCAATCCGCAGGCGGCAATCAGCCCCAGCATTTT. Translation: CASSQSAGGNQPQHF.